This TCR beta chain was identified in a study of breast tumors, draining lymph nodes, adjacent tissues. Overall study results and limits: The data were judged consistent with most tumor T cells coming from lymph node and expanding in tumor. Tumors had less TCR diversity than lymph nodes, more than nontumor tissue. Tumor T cell lymph node origin was a supported hypothesis, not proven. Luminal-like breast cancer showed significantly higher tumor–nontumor repertoire similarity than basal-like.

MiXCR was run by TCRdb on the multiplex PCR reads, yielding one entry per CDR3 protein. Among approximately 52,000 distinct CDR3 sequences listed, less than 55% were seen once. For this clonotype: Its antigen is undetermined. A read error may produce the germline difference seen at one junction end.

This TCR came from a female donor with breast cancer. Some clones in this sample may be carry-over from other donors' samples. Input material: breast tumor tissue.

CDR3 amino acids: CATSFSANTGEPLF. The CDR3 DNA reads as TGTGCCACCAGCTTTTCGGCGAACACCGGGGAGCCGCTTTTT. The V call is TRBV5-5, the J call TRBJ2-2, with D possibly TRBD2 on 5 matching bases. This CDR3 comprises 14 residues. Germline CDR1 is SGHKS and CDR2 is YYEKEE (reference sequence). Drawing the rest from reference TRBV5-5 and TRBJ2-2, the complete variable domain is DAGVTQSPTHLIKTRGQQVTLRCSPISGHKSVSWYQQVLGQGPQFIFQYYEKEERGRGNFPDRFSARQFPNYSSELNVNALLLGDSALYLCATSFSANTGEPLFGEGSRLTVL.